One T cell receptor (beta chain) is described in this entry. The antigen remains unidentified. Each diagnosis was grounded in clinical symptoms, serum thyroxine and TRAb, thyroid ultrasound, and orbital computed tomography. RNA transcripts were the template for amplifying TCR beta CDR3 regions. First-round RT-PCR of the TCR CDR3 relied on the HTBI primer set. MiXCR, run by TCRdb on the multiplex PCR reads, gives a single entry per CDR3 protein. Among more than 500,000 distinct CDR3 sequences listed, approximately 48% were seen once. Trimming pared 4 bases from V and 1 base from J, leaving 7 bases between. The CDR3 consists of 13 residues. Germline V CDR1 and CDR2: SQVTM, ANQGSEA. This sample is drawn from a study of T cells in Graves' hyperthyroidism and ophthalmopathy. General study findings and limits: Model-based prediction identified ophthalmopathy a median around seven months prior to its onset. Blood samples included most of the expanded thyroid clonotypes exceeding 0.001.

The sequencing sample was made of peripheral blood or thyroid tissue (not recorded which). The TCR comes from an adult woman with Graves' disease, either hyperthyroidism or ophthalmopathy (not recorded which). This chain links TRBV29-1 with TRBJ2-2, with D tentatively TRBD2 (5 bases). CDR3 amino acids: CSVGTLNTGELFF. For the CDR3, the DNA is TGCAGCGTTGGGACTCTGAACACCGGGGAGCTGTTTTTT.